The entry below gives a single T cell receptor (beta chain) sequence along with its context. Clones were read by immunoSEQ multiplex PCR, and TCRdb kept only the in-frame ones, dropping some. Of 20,000 to 30,000 clones listed, approximately 90% are singletons. These data come from a study of T cell changes during pregnancy in multiple sclerosis. Trimming removed 10 bases at V and 4 bases at J, with 14 bases between. CDR1 is SNHLY and CDR2 is FYNNEI in the germline V gene. CDR3 length equals 13 residues. This receptor was taken from a female donor in good health, enrolled as a control in a pregnancy study. Source: CD4+ T cells from peripheral blood mononuclear cells, taken in the first trimester of pregnancy. The rearrangement uses TRBV2 and TRBJ1-3; the D is unclear. CDR3 amino acids: CAINRPGGNTIYF. CDR3 DNA sequence: TGTGCCATCAACAGACCGGGGGGAAACACCATATATTTT.